The 12 T cell receptor beta chains below were found in one sample sequenced in a study of OX40 agonist ivuxolimab in advanced cancers. Assay used: immunoSEQ multiplex PCR; TCRdb lists only in-frame clones, some missing. The sample has under 80,000 clones, about 91% seen once. Source: CD4+ or CD8+ T cells sorted from blood, taken in a trial of the OX40 agonist ivuxolimab. The receptors were sampled from an adult with an advanced solid tumor such as melanoma, head and neck, liver or kidney cancer.

The rearrangement uses TRBV11-2 and TRBJ2-7, with a weak D call TRBD1 (6 bases). The germline V gene encodes CDR1 SGHAT and CDR2 FQNNGV. The CDR3 spans 14 residues. The V end was cut by 6 bases, the J end by 0 bases, with 12 bases between. CDR3 bases: TGTGCCAGCAGGCAGGGGTACAGCTCCTACGAGCAGTACTTC. Translating gives CASRQGYSSYEQYF.

This clone was seen a single time. The chain combines TRBV25-1 with TRBJ1-4, with 7 positions matching TRBD1. The junction had 5 bases not matched to a gene; V was cut back by 6 bases and J by 4 bases. The CDR3 loop spans 14 amino acids. Germline CDR1 and CDR2: MGHDK and SYGVNS. CDR3 sequence (DNA): TGTGCCAGCAGAGGGACAGCGCGTAATGAAAAACTGTTTTTT. It yields the protein CASRGTARNEKLFF.

The chain has TRBV5-6 and TRBJ2-5, with D hard to call. The CDR3 runs to 16 residues. CDR1 is SGHDT, CDR2 YYEEEE, per germline. V lost 0 bases and J lost 0, with 12 bases in between. DNA for the CDR3: TGTGCCAGCAGCTTGGGAACACATAACTACCAAGAGACCCAGTACTTC. Translated, it gives CASSLGTHNYQETQYF.

The CDR3: CASSFRDRAETQYF. In DNA form, the CDR3 reads TGTGCCAGCAGCTTCCGGGACAGGGCAGAGACCCAGTACTTC. This chain links TRBV7-9 with TRBJ2-5; 9 bases are a match to TRBD1. The CDR3 is 14 amino acids. From germline, CDR1 is SEHNR and CDR2 FQNEAQ (reference sequence). J lost 4 bases, V lost 3 bases, and 3 bases had no gene match.

This rearrangement joins TRBV6-5 to TRBJ2-4; D gene unclear. V was trimmed by 4 bases and J by 5 bases, leaving 9 bases between them. The CDR3 runs to 13 residues. Germline assignment: CDR1 MNHEY and CDR2 SVGAGI. CDR3 bases: TGTGCCAGCAGTTTGTCGGTCCAAAACATTCAGTACTTC. Amino acid sequence: CASSLSVQNIQYF.

This clone was counted once. The J gene is TRBJ2-5, the V gene TRBV7-2; D is perhaps TRBD1 (6 bases). CDR1 SGHTA and CDR2 FQGNSA come from the germline V gene. V was clipped by 6 bases and J by 5 bases, with 22 bases between them. The CDR3 runs 16 residues. The CDR3 is CASSKGGAGAGETQYF. CDR3 DNA: TGTGCCAGCAGTAAAGGGGGTGCAGGGGCCGGGGAGACCCAGTACTTC.

This clone appeared a few times. The CDR3 spells CASSIAGVDYEQYF. CDR3 coding DNA: TGTGCCAGTAGTATCGCGGGGGTTGACTACGAGCAGTACTTC. This chain uses TRBV19 with TRBJ2-7, with 7 bases identical to TRBD2. V lost 3 bases, J lost 3 bases, and 5 bases stayed unmatched. Germline lookup yields CDR1 LNHDA and CDR2 SQIVND (reference sequence). This CDR3 has 14 amino acids.

The chain links TRBV2 to TRBJ1-5; D perhaps matches TRBD1 (5 bases). The CDR3 consists of 13 residues. V shed 3 bases and J shed 9 bases, with 12 bases lying between them. CDR1 and CDR2 (germline): SNHLY, FYNNEI. The DNA for the CDR3 is TGTGCCAGCAGTGATTTGACAGAGGGGCCCCAGCATTTT. Its translation: CASSDLTEGPQHF.

The rearrangement uses TRBV19 and TRBJ2-7; TRBD2 aligns across 13 bases. The trim removed 5 bases at V and 6 bases at J, leaving 4 bases unmatched. The CDR3 spans 14 residues. Germline lookup yields CDR1 LNHDA and CDR2 SQIVND (reference sequence). CDR3 DNA sequence: TGTGCCAGTAGTGGACTAGCGGGAGTCTCCGAGCAGTACTTC. The encoded protein is CASSGLAGVSEQYF.

The gene calls are TRBV11-3 and TRBJ1-3, with D unresolved. The CDR3 extends over 14 amino acids. Between the trimmed V and J ends, which lost 5 bases and 2 bases, there was a span of 10 bases. The germline CDR1 and CDR2 sequences are SGHNT and YENEEA. The CDR3 bases are TGTGCCAGCAGCCCCGGCGGGCCTGGAAACACCATATATTTT. Translating it yields CASSPGGPGNTIYF.

The chain links TRBV2 to TRBJ2-3; tentative D call: TRBD2 (5 bases). V lost 3 bases, J lost 5 bases, and 9 bases lay in between. The germline V gene encodes CDR1 SNHLY and CDR2 FYNNEI. The CDR3 totals 13 residues. Written as DNA, the CDR3 is TGTGCCAGCAGTGAGGGTGAGGGAGATACGCAGTATTTT. This codes for CASSEGEGDTQYF.

This chain connects TRBV5-4 to TRBJ1-2, with TRBD1 as a possible D gene (5 bases). Trimming removed 0 bases from V and 4 bases from J, with 19 bases in between. Germline V gene sequence: CDR1 SGHNT, CDR2 YYREEE (reference sequence). The CDR3 contains 17 residues. Here the CDR3 DNA reads TGTGCCAGCAGCTTGGATCTAACGGACACCAATCTCTATGGCTACACCTTC. This codes for CASSLDLTDTNLYGYTF.